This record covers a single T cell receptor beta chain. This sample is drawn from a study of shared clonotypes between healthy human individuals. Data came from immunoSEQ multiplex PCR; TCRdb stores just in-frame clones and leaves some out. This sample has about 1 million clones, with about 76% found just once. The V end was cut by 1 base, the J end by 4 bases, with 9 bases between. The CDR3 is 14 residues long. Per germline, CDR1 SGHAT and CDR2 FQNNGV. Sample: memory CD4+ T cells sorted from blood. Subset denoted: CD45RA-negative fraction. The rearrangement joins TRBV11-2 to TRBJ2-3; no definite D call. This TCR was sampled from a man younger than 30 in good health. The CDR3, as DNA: TGTGCCAGCAGCTTAGCCAGGATTTCAGATACGCAGTATTTT. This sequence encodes CASSLARISDTQYF.